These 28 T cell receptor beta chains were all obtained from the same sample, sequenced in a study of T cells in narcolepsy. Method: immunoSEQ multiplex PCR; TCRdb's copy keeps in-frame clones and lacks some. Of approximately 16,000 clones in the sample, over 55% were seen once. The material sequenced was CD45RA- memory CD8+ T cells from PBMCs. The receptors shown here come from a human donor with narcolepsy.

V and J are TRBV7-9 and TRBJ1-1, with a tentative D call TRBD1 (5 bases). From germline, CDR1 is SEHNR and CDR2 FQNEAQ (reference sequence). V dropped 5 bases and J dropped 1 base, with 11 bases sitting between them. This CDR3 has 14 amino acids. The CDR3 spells CASSPQGSNTEAFF. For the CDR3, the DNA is TGTGCCAGCAGCCCCCAGGGTTCGAACACTGAAGCTTTCTTT.

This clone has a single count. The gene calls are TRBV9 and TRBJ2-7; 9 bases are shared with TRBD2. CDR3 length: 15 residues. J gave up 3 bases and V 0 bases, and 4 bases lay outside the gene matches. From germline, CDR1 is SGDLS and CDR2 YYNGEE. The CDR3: CASSVAPSGNYEQYF. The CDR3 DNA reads TGTGCCAGCAGCGTAGCACCTAGCGGGAACTACGAGCAGTACTTC. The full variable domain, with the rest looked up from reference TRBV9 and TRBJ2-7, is DSGVTQTPKHLITATGQRVTLRCSPRSGDLSVYWYQQSLDQGLQFLIQYYNGEERAKGNILERFSAQQFPDLHSELNLSSLELGDSALYFCASSVAPSGNYEQYFGPGTRLTVT.

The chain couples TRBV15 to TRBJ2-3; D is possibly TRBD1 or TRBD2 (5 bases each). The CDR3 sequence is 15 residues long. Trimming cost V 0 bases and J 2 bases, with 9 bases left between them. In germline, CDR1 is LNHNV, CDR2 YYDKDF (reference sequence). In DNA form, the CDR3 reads TGTGCCACCAGCAGAGAAGCGGACAACACAGATACGCAGTATTTT. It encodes CATSREADNTDTQYF.

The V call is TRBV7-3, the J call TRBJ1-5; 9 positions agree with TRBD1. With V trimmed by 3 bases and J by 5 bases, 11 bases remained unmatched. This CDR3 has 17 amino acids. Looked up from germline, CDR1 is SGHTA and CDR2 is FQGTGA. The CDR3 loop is CASSFGTGRGLDQPQHF. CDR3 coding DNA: TGTGCCAGCAGCTTCGGGACAGGGCGAGGATTAGATCAGCCCCAGCATTTT.

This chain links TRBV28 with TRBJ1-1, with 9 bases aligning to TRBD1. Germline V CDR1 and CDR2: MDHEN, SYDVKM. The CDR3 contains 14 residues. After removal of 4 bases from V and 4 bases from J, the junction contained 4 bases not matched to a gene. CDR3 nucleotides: TGTGCCAGCAGTTCCGGGACAGGGTTCACTGAAGCTTTCTTT. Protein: CASSSGTGFTEAFF.

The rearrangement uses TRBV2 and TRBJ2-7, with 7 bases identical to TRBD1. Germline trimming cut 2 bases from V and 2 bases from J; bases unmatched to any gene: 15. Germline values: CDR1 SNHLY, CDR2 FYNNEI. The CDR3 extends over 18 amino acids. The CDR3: CASSETGSLGTVPYEQYF. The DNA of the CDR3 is TGTGCCAGCAGTGAAACGGGGTCCCTTGGGACAGTTCCCTACGAGCAGTACTTC.

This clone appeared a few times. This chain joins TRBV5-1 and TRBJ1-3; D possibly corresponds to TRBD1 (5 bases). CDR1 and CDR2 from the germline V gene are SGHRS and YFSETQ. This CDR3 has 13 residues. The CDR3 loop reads CVGAGSAGNTIYF. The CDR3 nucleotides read TGCGTCGGGGCGGGATCGGCCGGAAACACCATATATTTT.

Here the CDR3 DNA reads TGTGCCAGCAGCCCCAGCGGGGTTAGCACAGATACGCAGTATTTT. It codes for CASSPSGVSTDTQYF. The chain uses TRBV7-9 and TRBJ2-3; 7 bases are shared with TRBD2. This CDR3 has 15 residues. V trimming: 5 bases; J trimming: 0 bases; junction bases outside the gene matches: 5. Germline CDR1 and CDR2: SEHNR and FQNEAQ (reference sequence).

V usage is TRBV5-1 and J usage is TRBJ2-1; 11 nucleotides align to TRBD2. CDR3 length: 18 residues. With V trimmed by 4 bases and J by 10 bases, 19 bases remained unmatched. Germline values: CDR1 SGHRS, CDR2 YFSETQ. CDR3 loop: CASSPTGYILAGEEEQFF. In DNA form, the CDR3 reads TGCGCCAGCAGCCCCACTGGATACATACTAGCGGGGGAAGAAGAGCAGTTCTTC.

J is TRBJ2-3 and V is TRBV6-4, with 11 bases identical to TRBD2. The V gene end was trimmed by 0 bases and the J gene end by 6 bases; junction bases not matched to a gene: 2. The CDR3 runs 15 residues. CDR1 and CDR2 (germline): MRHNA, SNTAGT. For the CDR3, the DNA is TGTGCCAGCAGTGACTCTAGCGGGAGGGCCGATACGCAGTATTTT. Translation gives CASSDSSGRADTQYF.

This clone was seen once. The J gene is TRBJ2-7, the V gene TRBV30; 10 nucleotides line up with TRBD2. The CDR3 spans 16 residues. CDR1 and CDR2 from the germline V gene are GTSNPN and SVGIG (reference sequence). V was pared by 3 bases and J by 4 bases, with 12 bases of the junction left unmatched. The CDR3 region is CAWSKTSGMVLYEQYF. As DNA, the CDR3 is TGTGCCTGGAGCAAAACTAGCGGGATGGTCCTTTACGAGCAGTACTTC.

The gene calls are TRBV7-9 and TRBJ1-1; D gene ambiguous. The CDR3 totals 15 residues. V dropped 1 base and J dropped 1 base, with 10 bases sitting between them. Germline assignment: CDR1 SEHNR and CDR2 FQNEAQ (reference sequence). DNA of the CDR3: TGTGCCAGCAGCTTAGTACCTGGACCGAACACTGAAGCTTTCTTT. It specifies CASSLVPGPNTEAFF.

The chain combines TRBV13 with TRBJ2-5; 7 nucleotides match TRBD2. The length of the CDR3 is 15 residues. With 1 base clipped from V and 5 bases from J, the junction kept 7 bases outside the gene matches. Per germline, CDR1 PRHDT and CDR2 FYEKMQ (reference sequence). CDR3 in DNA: TGTGCCAGCAGCTTAGAATCGAGCGGGGTTGAGACCCAGTACTTC. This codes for CASSLESSGVETQYF.

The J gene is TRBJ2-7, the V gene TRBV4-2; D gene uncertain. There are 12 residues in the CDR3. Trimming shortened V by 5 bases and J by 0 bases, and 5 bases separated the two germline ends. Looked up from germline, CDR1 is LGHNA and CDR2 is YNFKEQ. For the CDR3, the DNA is TGTGCCAGCAGCTTGGGCTCCTACGAGCAGTACTTC. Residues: CASSLGSYEQYF.

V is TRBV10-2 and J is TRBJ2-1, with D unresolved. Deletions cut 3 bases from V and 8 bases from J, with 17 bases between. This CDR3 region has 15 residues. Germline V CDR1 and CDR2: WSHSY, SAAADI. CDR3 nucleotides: TGCGCCAGCAGTGATTTTGTGGGCCGGGTGGATGAGCAGTTCTTC. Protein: CASSDFVGRVDEQFF.

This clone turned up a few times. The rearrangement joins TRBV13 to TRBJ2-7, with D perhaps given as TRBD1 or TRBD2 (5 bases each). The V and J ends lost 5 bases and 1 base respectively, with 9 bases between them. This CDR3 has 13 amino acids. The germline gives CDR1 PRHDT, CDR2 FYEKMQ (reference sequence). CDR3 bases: TGTGCCAGCAGCCGAGGGGATTCCTACGAGCAGTACTTC. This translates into CASSRGDSYEQYF.

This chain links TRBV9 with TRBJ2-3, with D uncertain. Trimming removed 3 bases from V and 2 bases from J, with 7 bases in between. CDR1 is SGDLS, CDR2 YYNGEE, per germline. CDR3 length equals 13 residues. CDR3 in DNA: TGTGCCAGCAGCGCCTTTGACACAGATACGCAGTATTTT. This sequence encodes CASSAFDTDTQYF.

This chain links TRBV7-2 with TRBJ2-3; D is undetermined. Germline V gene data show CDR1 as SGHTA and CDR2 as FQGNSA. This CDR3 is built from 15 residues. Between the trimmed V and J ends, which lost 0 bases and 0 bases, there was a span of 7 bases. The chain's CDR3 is CASSLAGTSTDTQYF. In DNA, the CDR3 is TGTGCCAGCAGCTTAGCGGGAACAAGCACAGATACGCAGTATTTT.

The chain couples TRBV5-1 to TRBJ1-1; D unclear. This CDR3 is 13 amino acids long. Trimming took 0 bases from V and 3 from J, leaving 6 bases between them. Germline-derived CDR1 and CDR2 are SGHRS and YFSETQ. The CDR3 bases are TGCGCCAGCAGCTTGGGTAGGCACACTGAAGCTTTCTTT. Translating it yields CASSLGRHTEAFF.

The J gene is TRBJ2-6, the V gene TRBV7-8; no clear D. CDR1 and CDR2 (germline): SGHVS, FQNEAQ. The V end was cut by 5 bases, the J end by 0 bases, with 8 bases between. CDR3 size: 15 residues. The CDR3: CASSLMGSGANVLTF. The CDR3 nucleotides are TGTGCCAGCAGCCTAATGGGCTCTGGGGCCAACGTCCTGACTTTC.

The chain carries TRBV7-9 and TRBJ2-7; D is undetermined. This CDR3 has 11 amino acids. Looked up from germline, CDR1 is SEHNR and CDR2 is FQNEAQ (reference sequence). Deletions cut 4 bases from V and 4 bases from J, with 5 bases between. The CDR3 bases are TGTGCCAGCAGCTATACTTACGAGCAGTACTTC. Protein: CASSYTYEQYF.

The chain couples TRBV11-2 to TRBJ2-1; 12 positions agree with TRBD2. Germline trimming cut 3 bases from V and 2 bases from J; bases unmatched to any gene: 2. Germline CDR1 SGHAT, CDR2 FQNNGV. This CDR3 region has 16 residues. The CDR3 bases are TGTGCCAGCAGCTTTCTAGCGGGGGGGCCCTACAATGAGCAGTTCTTC. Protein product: CASSFLAGGPYNEQFF.

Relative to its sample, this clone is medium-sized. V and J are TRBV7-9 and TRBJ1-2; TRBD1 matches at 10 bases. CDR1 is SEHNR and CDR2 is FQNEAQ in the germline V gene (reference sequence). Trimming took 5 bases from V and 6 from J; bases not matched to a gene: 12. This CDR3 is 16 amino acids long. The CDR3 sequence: CASSRLDRGLQDGYTF. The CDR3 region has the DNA TGTGCCAGCAGCCGTCTCGACAGGGGGCTTCAGGATGGCTACACCTTC.

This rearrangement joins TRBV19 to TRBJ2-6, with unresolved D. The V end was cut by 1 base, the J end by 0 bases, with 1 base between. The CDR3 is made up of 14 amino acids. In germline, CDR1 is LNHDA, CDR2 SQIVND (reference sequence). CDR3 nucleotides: TGTGCCAGTAGTATAGCCTCTGGGGCCAACGTCCTGACTTTC. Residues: CASSIASGANVLTF.

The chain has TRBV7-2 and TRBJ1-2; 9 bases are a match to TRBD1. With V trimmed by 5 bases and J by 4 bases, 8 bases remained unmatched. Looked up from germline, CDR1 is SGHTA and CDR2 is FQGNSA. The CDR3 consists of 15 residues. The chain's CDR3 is CASSPQDRGGYGYTF. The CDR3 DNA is TGTGCCAGCAGCCCGCAAGACAGGGGGGGCTATGGCTACACCTTC.

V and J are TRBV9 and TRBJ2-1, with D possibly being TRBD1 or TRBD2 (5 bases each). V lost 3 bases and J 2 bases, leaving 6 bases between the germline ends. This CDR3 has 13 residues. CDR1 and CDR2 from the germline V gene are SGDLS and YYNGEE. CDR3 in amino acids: CASSGGTYNEQFF. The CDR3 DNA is TGTGCCAGCAGCGGGGGGACCTACAATGAGCAGTTCTTC.

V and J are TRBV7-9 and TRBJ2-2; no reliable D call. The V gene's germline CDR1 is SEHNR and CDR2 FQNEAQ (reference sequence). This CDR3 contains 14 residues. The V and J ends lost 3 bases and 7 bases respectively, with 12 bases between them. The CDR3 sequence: CASSFQRLVGELFF. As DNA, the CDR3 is TGTGCCAGCAGCTTCCAACGACTCGTCGGGGAGCTGTTTTTT.

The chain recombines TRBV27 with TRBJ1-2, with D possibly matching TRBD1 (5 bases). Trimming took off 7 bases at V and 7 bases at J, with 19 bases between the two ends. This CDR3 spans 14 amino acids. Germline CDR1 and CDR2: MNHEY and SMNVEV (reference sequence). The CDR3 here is CASKMGTAFAGYTF. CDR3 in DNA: TGTGCCAGCAAGATGGGGACGGCCTTTGCTGGCTACACCTTC.